A selection of T cell receptor beta chains follows, all from one sample in a study of cytomegalovirus exposure and HLA in healthy donors. Profiled with immunoSEQ multiplex PCR; TCRdb holds only in-frame clones, not every one. The sample includes around 150,000 clones, over 65% seen only once; the top ten take about 1.5%. The material sequenced was PBMCs. The receptors originated from a middle-aged man in good health and CMV-seronegative. Both conserved end residues are part of each CDR3.

cdr3_aa v_call
CASSTTENTEAFF TRBV19
CASSSGTVDYEQYF TRBV7-2
CASSAGRQGTEAFF TRBV9
CASSMLSGTASSGANVLTF TRBV9
CASSFLRQANEQFF TRBV5-4
CASSQQVLVQETQYF TRBV7-2
CASRQSYEQYF TRBV2
CAIARHIYEQYF TRBV10-3
CASSLDAADYEQYF TRBV11-2
CAISPGQGSNEKLFF TRBV10-3
CASSPLGGVSYEQYF TRBV9
CASSQNLGLAGAGTGELFF TRBV4-2
CASSLLPQETQYF TRBV7-3
CASSLIQGAYEQYF TRBV27
CASSIVPGSGYTF TRBV19
CASSFQLPDEQFF TRBV7-8
CASSYGKGGSEKLFF TRBV6-5
CASSEDYGYTF TRBV28